This T cell receptor beta chain emerged from a study of PD-1 blockade in mismatch repair-deficient tumors. General study findings and limits: Tumor-resident clones, often absent from pretreatment blood, expanded after pembrolizumab and then contracted.

Turning to this clone: Its target is not known.

Only in-frame clones appear in the TCRdb table, and some are missing; sequencing was by immunoSEQ multiplex PCR. The table shows some 10,000 clones, with 80% to 90% occurring only once. The CDR3 is 14 amino acids. Trimming took off 2 bases at V and 2 bases at J, with 10 bases between the two ends. Germline CDR1 reads KGHSH; CDR2 reads LQKENI. Time point given: 10-day in vitro stimulation with candidate neoantigen peptide 7. Cells were stimulated approximately 10 days with each of roughly seven ELISpot-reactive neoantigens. This material consisted of cells cultured in vitro, taken from a patient treated with pembrolizumab. This sequence originates from an adult with mismatch repair-deficient cancer. The chain couples TRBV18 to TRBJ2-7, with D perhaps matching TRBD2 (5 bases). The CDR3 sequence: CASSPSGRPYEQYF. The CDR3 DNA reads as TGTGCCAGCTCACCATCGGGAAGACCCTACGAGCAGTACTTC.